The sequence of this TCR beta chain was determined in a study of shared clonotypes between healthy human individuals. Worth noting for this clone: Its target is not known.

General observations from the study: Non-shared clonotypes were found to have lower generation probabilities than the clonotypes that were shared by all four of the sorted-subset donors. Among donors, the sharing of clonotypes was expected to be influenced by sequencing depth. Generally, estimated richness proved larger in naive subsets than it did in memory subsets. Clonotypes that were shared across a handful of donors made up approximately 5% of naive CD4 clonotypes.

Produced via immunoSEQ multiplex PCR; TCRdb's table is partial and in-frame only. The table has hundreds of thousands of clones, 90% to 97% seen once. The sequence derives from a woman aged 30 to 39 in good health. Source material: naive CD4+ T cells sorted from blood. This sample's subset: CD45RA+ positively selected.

The CDR3 DNA is TGTGCCAGCAGCCTCGAGGGAGGCGGGACTGAAGCTTTCTTT. Residues: CASSLEGGGTEAFF. The chain has TRBV28 and TRBJ1-1; D is unclear. The CDR3 contains 14 residues. V gave up 6 bases and J gave up 5 bases, with 16 bases separating them. Germline lookup yields CDR1 MDHEN and CDR2 SYDVKM. The full variable domain, its missing parts supplied by reference TRBV28 and TRBJ1-1, is DVKVTQSSRYLVKRTGEKVFLECVQDMDHENMFWYRQDPGLGLRLIYFSYDVKMKEKGDIPEGYSVSREKKERFSLILESASTNQTSMYLCASSLEGGGTEAFFGQGTRLTVV.